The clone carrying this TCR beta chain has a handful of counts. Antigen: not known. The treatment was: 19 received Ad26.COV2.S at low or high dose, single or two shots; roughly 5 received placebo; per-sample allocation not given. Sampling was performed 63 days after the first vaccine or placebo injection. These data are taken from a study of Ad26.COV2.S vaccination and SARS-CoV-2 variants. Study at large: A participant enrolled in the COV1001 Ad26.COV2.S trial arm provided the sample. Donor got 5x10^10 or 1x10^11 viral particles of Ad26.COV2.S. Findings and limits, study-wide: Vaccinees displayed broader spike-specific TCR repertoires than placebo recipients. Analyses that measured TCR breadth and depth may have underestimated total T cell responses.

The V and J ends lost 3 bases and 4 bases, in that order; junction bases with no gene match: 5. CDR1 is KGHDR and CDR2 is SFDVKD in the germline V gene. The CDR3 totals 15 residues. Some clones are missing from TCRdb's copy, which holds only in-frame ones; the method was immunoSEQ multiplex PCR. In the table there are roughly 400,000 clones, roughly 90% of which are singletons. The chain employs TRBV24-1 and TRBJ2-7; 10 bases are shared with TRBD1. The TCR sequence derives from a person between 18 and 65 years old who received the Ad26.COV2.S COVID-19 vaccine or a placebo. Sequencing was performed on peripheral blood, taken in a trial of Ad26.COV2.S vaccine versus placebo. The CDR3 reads CATSDPDRGRYEQYF. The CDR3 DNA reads TGTGCCACCAGTGATCCCGACAGGGGGCGGTACGAGCAGTACTTC.